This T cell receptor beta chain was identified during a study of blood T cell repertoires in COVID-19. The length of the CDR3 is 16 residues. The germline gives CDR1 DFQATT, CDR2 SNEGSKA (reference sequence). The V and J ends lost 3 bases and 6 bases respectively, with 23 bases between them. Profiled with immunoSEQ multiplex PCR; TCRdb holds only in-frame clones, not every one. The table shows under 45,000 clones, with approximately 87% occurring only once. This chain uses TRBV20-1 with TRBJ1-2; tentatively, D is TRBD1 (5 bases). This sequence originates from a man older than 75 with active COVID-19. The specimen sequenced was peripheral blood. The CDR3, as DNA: TGCAGTGCTAGTTTGGCAGGGTATCCGACTCTTAATGGCTACACCTTC. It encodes CSASLAGYPTLNGYTF.